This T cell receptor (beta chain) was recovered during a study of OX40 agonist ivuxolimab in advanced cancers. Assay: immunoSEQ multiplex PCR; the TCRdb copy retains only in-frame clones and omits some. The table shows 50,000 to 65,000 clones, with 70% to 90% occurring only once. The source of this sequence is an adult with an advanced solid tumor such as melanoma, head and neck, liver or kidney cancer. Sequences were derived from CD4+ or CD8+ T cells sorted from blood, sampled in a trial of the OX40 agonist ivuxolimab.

CDR3: CASSVSQGAHGYTF. For the CDR3, the DNA is TGTGCCAGCAGCGTAAGTCAGGGGGCCCATGGCTACACCTTC. This chain uses TRBV9 with TRBJ1-2, with 8 positions matching TRBD1. Germline values: CDR1 SGDLS, CDR2 YYNGEE. CDR3 size: 14 residues. V dropped 1 base and J dropped 6; count of bases not matched to a gene: 5.